These 14 T cell receptor beta chains originate from one sample sequenced in a study of blood T cell repertoires in COVID-19. Clones were read by immunoSEQ multiplex PCR, and TCRdb kept only the in-frame ones, dropping some. Of under 200,000 clones listed, around 74% are singletons. Sequencing was carried out using peripheral blood. These receptors were taken from a man between 65 and 85 years old with acute or convalescent COVID-19.

The V call is TRBV19, the J call TRBJ2-7; 8 bases line up with TRBD2. Germline CDR1 LNHDA, CDR2 SQIVND (reference sequence). The length of the CDR3 is 15 residues. J gave up 7 bases and V 2 bases, and 10 bases lay outside the gene matches. The CDR3 region is CASSIIAAGGWEQYF. DNA for the CDR3: TGTGCCAGTAGTATAATCGCGGCGGGGGGCTGGGAGCAGTACTTC.

The chain recombines TRBV5-6 with TRBJ1-2; 8 positions agree with TRBD1. This CDR3 is built from 14 residues. The ends lost 5 bases at V and 4 bases at J; junction bases unmatched: 7. In germline, CDR1 is SGHDT, CDR2 YYEEEE. CDR3 sequence: CASRGQESFYGYTF. The CDR3 region has the DNA TGTGCCAGCAGGGGACAGGAGAGCTTCTATGGCTACACCTTC. The variable domain in full, completed from reference TRBV5-6 and TRBJ1-2, reads DAGVTQSPTHLIKTRGQQVTLRCSPKSGHDTVSWYQQALGQGPQFIFQYYEEEERQRGNFPDRFSGHQFPNYSSELNVNALLLGDSALYLCASRGQESFYGYTFGSGTRLTVV.

This clone appeared a few times. The chain recombines TRBV11-2 with TRBJ2-7; D is ambiguous. CDR1 is SGHAT, CDR2 FQNNGV, per germline. The CDR3 runs 14 residues. V was clipped by 0 bases and J by 2 bases, with 8 bases between them. Here the CDR3 DNA reads TGTGCCAGCAGCTTAGACTACGCAACCTACGAGCAGTACTTC. Amino acid sequence: CASSLDYATYEQYF.

The V and J genes are TRBV5-1 and TRBJ2-7; TRBD1 matches 9 bases. This CDR3 region has 15 residues. CDR1 is SGHRS and CDR2 is YFSETQ in the germline V gene. The ends lost 2 bases at V and 6 bases at J; junction bases unmatched: 9. CDR3 DNA sequence: TGCGCCAGCAGCTTTACCGGGACAGGGAACGTCGAGCAGTACTTC. It encodes CASSFTGTGNVEQYF.

This chain connects TRBV9 to TRBJ2-1; 10 bases agree with TRBD2. In germline, CDR1 is SGDLS, CDR2 YYNGEE. This CDR3 comprises 16 residues. V trimming: 0 bases; J trimming: 8 bases; junction bases outside the gene matches: 8. The CDR3 here is CASSVGASGSRDEQFF. The CDR3 nucleotides read TGTGCCAGCAGCGTAGGGGCTAGCGGGAGTCGGGATGAGCAGTTCTTC.

This chain connects TRBV10-2 to TRBJ1-5; D gene ambiguous. The CDR3 totals 14 residues. CDR1 is WSHSY, CDR2 SAAADI, per germline. The V gene lost 6 bases and the J gene lost 0 bases, with 9 bases spanning the gap. CDR3 coding DNA: TGCGCCAGCAGCGATGGGAGTAGCAATCAGCCCCAGCATTTT. Its translation is CASSDGSSNQPQHF.

The rearrangement links TRBV12-5 to TRBJ1-6; D might be TRBD1 (5 bases). The length of the CDR3 is 17 residues. Germline V gives CDR1 LGHNT, CDR2 FRNRAP. Trimming removed 3 bases at V and 4 bases at J, with 16 bases between. CDR3 DNA sequence: TGTGCTAGTGGTTTTTTGGTAGGGACTGCGTATAATTCACCCCTCCACTTT. Translating it yields CASGFLVGTAYNSPLHF.

The J gene is TRBJ2-2, the V gene TRBV5-8; maybe TRBD1 (6 bases). This CDR3 has 15 residues. Looked up from germline, CDR1 is SGHTS and CDR2 is YDEGEE. V was clipped by 4 bases and J by 7 bases, with 17 bases between them. The CDR3 region has the DNA TGTGCCAGCAGCAAAAACAGGGCTAATAACGGGGAGCTGTTTTTT. Translation gives CASSKNRANNGELFF. The full variable domain, in which reference TRBV5-8 and TRBJ2-2 provide the parts outside the CDR3, is EAGVTQSPTHLIKTRGQQATLRCSPISGHTSVYWYQQALGLGLQFLLWYDEGEERNRGNFPPRFSGRQFPNYSSELNVNALELEDSALYLCASSKNRANNGELFFGEGSRLTVL.

On this clone: This sample includes further DNA sequences coding for the same CDR3. This chain joins TRBV3-1 (or the pseudogene TRBV3-2) and TRBJ1-5, with D perhaps matching TRBD1 (5 bases). This CDR3 region has 13 residues. V gave up 3 bases and J gave up 4 bases, with 7 bases separating them. The germline V gene has CDR1 LGHDT and CDR2 YNNKEL (reference sequence). The CDR3 nucleotides read TGTGCCAGCAGCCAGGACACGAATCAGCCCCAGCATTTT. It specifies CASSQDTNQPQHF.

This clone was picked up one time. This chain joins TRBV18 and TRBJ2-7; 7 bases are shared with TRBD1. V was pared by 4 bases and J by 3 bases, with 6 bases of the junction left unmatched. The CDR3 spans 14 residues. Germline V CDR1 and CDR2: KGHSH, LQKENI. CDR3 DNA: TGTGCCAGCTCACGAGACAGGGATGTCTACGAGCAGTACTTC. It codes for CASSRDRDVYEQYF.

This rearrangement joins TRBV19 to TRBJ2-3; D perhaps matches TRBD2 (5 bases). The CDR3 has 15 amino acids. V lost 7 bases to trimming and J lost 0 bases, with 14 bases between them. Germline CDR1 reads LNHDA; CDR2 reads SQIVND (reference sequence). The CDR3 DNA sequence: TGTGCCAGTAAGAGCATAGCGACTAGCACAGATACGCAGTATTTT. This encodes CASKSIATSTDTQYF.

This chain joins TRBV10-3 and TRBJ2-3; 12 bases map to TRBD2. The trim removed 6 bases at V and 3 bases at J, leaving 4 bases unmatched. The CDR3 is made up of 15 amino acids. The germline CDR1 and CDR2 sequences are ENHRY and SYGVKD. CDR3 sequence (DNA): TGTGCCATCAGCGAAACTAGCGGGGGGACAGATACGCAGTATTTT. It translates to CAISETSGGTDTQYF.

The chain recombines TRBV5-4 with TRBJ2-5, with 7 bases matching TRBD1. The CDR3 sequence is 13 residues long. The trim removed 4 bases at V and 5 bases at J, leaving 5 bases unmatched. Germline V gene lookup returns CDR1 SGHNT and CDR2 YYREEE (reference sequence). In DNA form, the CDR3 reads TGTGCCAGCAGCATAGACAGGGATGAGACCCAGTACTTC. Amino acid sequence: CASSIDRDETQYF. Together with reference TRBV5-4 and TRBJ2-5, the CDR3 gives the full variable domain: ETGVTQSPTHLIKTRGQQVTLRCSSQSGHNTVSWYQQALGQGPQFIFQYYREEENGRGNFPPRFSGLQFPNYSSELNVNALELDDSALYLCASSIDRDETQYFGPGTRLLVL.

The chain uses TRBV6-2 or TRBV6-3 and TRBJ2-5, with no clear D. Deletions cut 0 bases from V and 4 bases from J, with 3 bases between. The germline gives CDR1 MNHEY, CDR2 SVGEGT. CDR3 length: 12 residues. CDR3 sequence: CASSYSRETQYF. For the CDR3, the DNA is TGTGCCAGCAGTTACTCTAGAGAGACCCAGTACTTC.